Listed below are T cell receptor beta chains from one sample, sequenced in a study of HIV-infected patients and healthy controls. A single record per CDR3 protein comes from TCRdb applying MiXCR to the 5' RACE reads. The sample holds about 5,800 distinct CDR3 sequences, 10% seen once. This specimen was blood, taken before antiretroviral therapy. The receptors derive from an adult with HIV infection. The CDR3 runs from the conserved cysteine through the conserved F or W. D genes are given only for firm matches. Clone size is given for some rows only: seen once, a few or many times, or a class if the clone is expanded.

CASSQGLAGGGLKETQYF	TGTGCCAGCAGCCAGGGACTAGCGGGGGGCGGACTTAAAGAGACCCAGTACTTC	TRBJ2-5	medium-sized	TRBD2	TRBV28
CASSSGLRGNQPQHF	TGTGCCAGTAGTTCAGGGCTGAGGGGCAATCAGCCCCAGCATTTT	TRBJ1-5	few	-	TRBV19
CASSQMTSSYEQYF	TGCGCCAGCAGCCAAATGACCTCCTCCTACGAGCAGTACTTC	TRBJ2-7	few	-	TRBV4-1
CASSYGGPRPDTQYF	TGTGCCAGCAGTTACGGGGGGCCCCGCCCAGATACGCAGTATTTT	TRBJ2-3	medium-sized	-	TRBV6-5
CASNWGGTSNNQPQHF	TGTGCCAGCAACTGGGGAGGGACATCGAACAATCAGCCCCAGCATTTT	TRBJ1-5	medium-sized	-	TRBV12-3/TRBV12-4
CASSLGQTYNQPQHF	TGTGCCAGCAGCTTGGGACAGACATACAATCAGCCCCAGCATTTT	TRBJ1-5	medium-sized	TRBD1	TRBV7-8
CASSLQGYSNQPQHF	TGTGCCAGCAGCTTGCAAGGCTATAGCAATCAGCCCCAGCATTTT	TRBJ1-5	medium-sized	-	TRBV5-8
CASSQERTGRSYGYTF	TGTGCCAGCAGCCAAGAACGGACAGGGAGGAGCTATGGCTACACCTTC	TRBJ1-2	many	TRBD1	TRBV3-1
CASSLAGTGTDTQYF	TGCGCCAGCAGCTTGGCCGGGACAGGCACAGATACGCAGTATTTT	TRBJ2-3	medium-sized	TRBD1	TRBV5-1
CASSPRVEETQYF	TGTGCCAGCAGCCCAAGGGTGGAAGAGACCCAGTACTTC	TRBJ2-5	many	-	TRBV7-2
CASSPDRVEAFF	TGTGCCAGCTCTCCGGACAGAGTTGAAGCTTTCTTT	TRBJ1-1	medium-sized	-	TRBV18
CASSLNDRAPGYTF	TGTGCCAGCAGCTTAAACGACAGGGCTCCTGGCTACACCTTC	TRBJ1-2	few	TRBD1	TRBV7-3
CSATDIYRAETQYF	TGCAGTGCAACGGACATATACAGGGCGGAGACCCAGTACTTC	TRBJ2-5	medium-sized	-	TRBV20-1
CASANGAGLEQFF	TGTGCCAGTGCAAACGGGGCAGGCCTGGAGCAGTTCTTC	TRBJ2-1	few	-	TRBV28
CASSVVGRVTEAFF	TGTGCCAGCAGCGTAGTGGGACGGGTCACTGAAGCTTTCTTT	TRBJ1-1	medium-sized	-	TRBV9
CASSRSTGTGELFF	TGTGCCAGCAGCCGTTCTACAGGCACCGGGGAGCTGTTTTTT	TRBJ2-2	medium-sized	-	TRBV11-3
CASSIPDRRKSDTQYF	TGTGCCAGTAGTATCCCCGACAGGAGGAAGTCAGATACGCAGTATTTT	TRBJ2-3	-	-	TRBV19
CASSQDLQGTGGYTF	TGTGCCAGCAGCCAAGACCTACAGGGAACTGGCGGCTACACCTTC	TRBJ1-2	many	-	TRBV3-1
CASSLAERGGRVQYF	TGTGCCAGCAGCTTGGCCGAGCGGGGGGGCCGGGTTCAGTACTTC	TRBJ2-4	many	TRBD2	TRBV5-6
CASSVGQPSNQPQHF	TGTGCCAGCAGCGTCGGACAGCCTAGCAATCAGCCCCAGCATTTT	TRBJ1-5	medium-sized	-	TRBV12-3/TRBV12-4
CSVERTGINEQFF	TGCAGCGTTGAACGGACAGGGATCAATGAGCAGTTCTTC	TRBJ2-1	many	TRBD1	TRBV29-1
CASSPPDTMNTEAFF	TGTGCCAGCTCACCACCCGACACCATGAACACTGAAGCTTTCTTT	TRBJ1-1	few	-	TRBV18
CASSYSVGTEAFF	TGTGCCAGCAGTTACTCGGTCGGTACTGAAGCTTTCTTT	TRBJ1-1	-	-	TRBV6-5
CASSAVATHGEQYF	TGTGCCAGCAGCGCCGTAGCCACCCACGGGGAGCAGTACTTC	TRBJ2-7	medium-sized	-	TRBV9
CSARVDEVTEAFF	TGCAGTGCTAGAGTCGATGAGGTCACTGAAGCTTTCTTT	TRBJ1-1	medium-sized	-	TRBV20-1
CASSLSATGRSTDTQYF	TGTGCCAGCAGCTTATCGGCCACAGGGAGGTCAACAGATACGCAGTATTTT	TRBJ2-3	-	-	TRBV11-2
CASNLRQGAYEQYF	TGTGCCAGCAACCTCCGGCAGGGTGCATACGAGCAGTACTTC	TRBJ2-7	medium-sized	-	TRBV28
CASSLRPVSSYNSPLHF	TGTGCCAGCAGCTTACGTCCGGTCAGCTCCTATAATTCACCCCTCCACTTT	TRBJ1-6	medium-sized	-	TRBV7-8
CASSFGVIVTEAFF	TGTGCCAGCAGCTTTGGTGTGATCGTGACTGAAGCTTTCTTT	TRBJ1-1	many	-	TRBV7-9
CSAGRGVQETQYF	TGCAGTGCTGGCCGTGGGGTCCAAGAGACCCAGTACTTC	TRBJ2-5	medium-sized	-	TRBV20-1
CASSPPGGRANQPQHF	TGTGCCAGCAGCCCCCCCGGAGGGAGGGCCAATCAGCCCCAGCATTTT	TRBJ1-5	medium-sized	-	TRBV7-2
CASSTWSLDEQFF	TGTGCCAGCAGTACTTGGAGCCTAGATGAGCAGTTCTTC	TRBJ2-1	-	-	TRBV12-3/TRBV12-4
CASSLAFRGGKAEAFF	TGTGCCAGCAGCTTAGCATTTAGGGGCGGTAAGGCTGAAGCTTTCTTT	TRBJ1-1	medium-sized	-	TRBV7-6
CASSLEALFNNEQFF	TGTGCCAGCAGCTTAGAGGCGCTCTTTAACAATGAGCAGTTCTTC	TRBJ2-1	medium-sized	-	TRBV11-2
CASSLGPTYEQYF	TGTGCCAGCAGCTTGGGGCCGACCTACGAGCAGTACTTC	TRBJ2-7	-	-	TRBV11-2
CASSPGAEMNTEAFF	TGCGCCAGCAGCCCCGGGGCCGAAATGAACACTGAAGCTTTCTTT	TRBJ1-1	-	-	TRBV4-1
CASSASGTREKLFF	TGTGCCAGCAGCGCGTCCGGGACGCGAGAAAAACTGTTTTTT	TRBJ1-4	many	-	TRBV7-9
CASSDSSGGADTQYF	TGTGCCAGCAGTGACTCTAGCGGGGGGGCAGATACGCAGTATTTT	TRBJ2-3	medium-sized	TRBD2	TRBV6-4
CASSQDGTGVETQYF	TGTGCCAGCAGCCAAGACGGGACAGGGGTAGAGACCCAGTACTTC	TRBJ2-5	medium-sized	TRBD1	TRBV3-1
CARKIRGQETQYF	TGTGCCAGAAAGATCAGGGGTCAAGAGACCCAGTACTTC	TRBJ2-5	medium-sized	-	TRBV2
CASSLADGSYEQYF	TGCGCCAGCAGCTTGGCGGACGGATCCTACGAGCAGTACTTC	TRBJ2-7	many	-	TRBV5-1
CASSPHPDRLNYGYTF	TGTGCCAGCAGCCCTCACCCTGACAGGCTAAACTATGGCTACACCTTC	TRBJ1-2	medium-sized	-	TRBV7-9